This TCR beta chain was sequenced during a study of CD8 T cells in ankylosing spondylitis. Notes on the study in general: Matched ankylosing spondylitis synovial fluid reportedly showed significant enrichment of disease-linked clones. A number of the motif variants had already been described in reactive arthritis synovial fluid and blood. Relatively rare in peripheral blood, disease-linked clones were also CD8+. A TCR beta motif made of roughly eight highly homologous variants seemed typical of ankylosing spondylitis blood.

Library preparation for TCR beta used quantitative 5'-RACE with molecular barcodes. TCRdb itself ran the 5' RACE reads through MiXCR, one entry per CDR3 protein. The sample has approximately 500,000 distinct CDR3 sequences, about 13% seen once. This clonotype was observed a handful of times. The antigen remains undetermined. This CDR3 has 14 residues. Germline V CDR1 and CDR2: SGHTS, YDEGEE. V was pared by 0 bases and J by 4 bases, with 7 bases between. Specimen: blood, either unsorted or a sorted T cell fraction (not recorded which). The source of this sequence is a male donor with ankylosing spondylitis. The chain combines TRBV5-8 with TRBJ1-4; D is ambiguous. The CDR3 loop is CASSLGQINEKLFF. The CDR3 region has the DNA TGTGCCAGCAGCTTGGGGCAGATTAATGAAAAACTGTTTTTT.